Listed below are T cell receptor beta chains from one sample, sequenced in a study of cytomegalovirus exposure and HLA in healthy donors. The repertoire was sequenced with immunoSEQ multiplex PCR; TCRdb's copy has only in-frame clones and lacks some. The table includes around 150,000 clones, around 65% detected once. Sequences were obtained from PBMCs. The receptors shown here come from a woman aged 55-70 years in good health and CMV-seronegative. Both conserved end residues are part of each CDR3. D genes are given only for firm matches. Only some rows state a clone size, as once, few, many or a class for expanded clones.

CDR3nt,CDR3aa,d_gene,v_gene,j_gene,abundance
TGTGCCAGCAGCATCTTGACAAGGCCAGGAAACACCATATATTTT,CASSILTRPGNTIYF,.,TRBV5-5,TRBJ1-3,few
TGTGCTAGCAGCCCCGAGAAGAACGGCAATCAGCCCCAGCATTTT,CASSPEKNGNQPQHF,.,TRBV7-7,TRBJ1-5,.
TGTGCCAGCGGAACAGGGCCAGAAAAACTGTTTTTT,CASGTGPEKLFF,.,TRBV7-9,TRBJ1-4,few
TGTGCCAGCGCCCCGTCTAGCGCTCAAGAGACCCAGTACTTC,CASAPSSAQETQYF,.,TRBV19,TRBJ2-5,.
TGTGCCAGCAGCGTAGGCCCGGGAGGAGTCCAGACTACGCAGTATTTT,CASSVGPGGVQTTQYF,TRBD2,TRBV9,TRBJ2-3,few
TGCGCCAGCAGCTTGGATGCGGGACTAGCGGGATCTCGGGGGGAGACCCAGTACTTC,CASSLDAGLAGSRGETQYF,TRBD2,TRBV5-1,TRBJ2-5,.
TGTGCCAGCAGTCTAGGACTAGCGCGTCAAGAGACCCAGTACTTC,CASSLGLARQETQYF,TRBD2,TRBV2,TRBJ2-5,.
TGTGCCAGCAGCTTAGGAGCGGGGGGGCATGAGCAGTTCTTC,CASSLGAGGHEQFF,TRBD2,TRBV11-3,TRBJ2-1,.
TGTGCCAGCAGACCAACAGGGGTCTATGGCTACACCTTC,CASRPTGVYGYTF,TRBD1,TRBV28,TRBJ1-2,few
TGTGCCAGCAGCTTACGCCGGACTAGCGGGAGGGCCTTCAATGAGCAGTTCTTC,CASSLRRTSGRAFNEQFF,TRBD2,TRBV7-2,TRBJ2-1,.
TGTGCCAGCAGCGAACGGACACCCGGGACAGGGAACGAGCAGTACTTC,CASSERTPGTGNEQYF,TRBD1,TRBV14,TRBJ2-7,.
TGCGCCAGCAGCTTGGCCGGGGAAGGGTACTATGGCTACACCTTC,CASSLAGEGYYGYTF,.,TRBV5-1,TRBJ1-2,.
TGTGCCAGCAGCCCTTTAGCGGGAGTGACGTTTGAGCAGTACTTC,CASSPLAGVTFEQYF,TRBD2,TRBV7-2,TRBJ2-7,few
TGTGCCAGCAGTTCTCGCGGGGGGAACACCGGGGAGCTGTTTTTT,CASSSRGGNTGELFF,TRBD2,TRBV11-3,TRBJ2-2,.
TGTGCCACCACGGACAGGGGAGGATCCTACGAGCAGTACTTC,CATTDRGGSYEQYF,TRBD1,TRBV6-5,TRBJ2-7,.
TGCGCCAGCAGTTCCGAGCAGGGAAGTGAAAAACTGTTTTTT,CASSSEQGSEKLFF,.,TRBV5-1,TRBJ1-4,once
TGCGCCAGCAGTCGGACAGGGCTTAATTCACCCCTCCACTTT,CASSRTGLNSPLHF,TRBD1,TRBV5-1,TRBJ1-6,.
TGCAGCGTTGACCCCCAGGGGGTAGGGACTGAAGCTTTCTTT,CSVDPQGVGTEAFF,TRBD1,TRBV29-1,TRBJ1-1,.
TGTGCCAGCAGCTTAGGGGAGCGGGGATGGAACACCGGGGAGCTGTTTTTT,CASSLGERGWNTGELFF,TRBD2,TRBV7-9,TRBJ2-2,.
TGCGCCAGCAGCCGCGTCCCGGGACAGGGAAACTCTGGGGCCAACGTCCTGACTTTC,CASSRVPGQGNSGANVLTF,TRBD1,TRBV5-1,TRBJ2-6,.
TGTGCCAGTAGGCAGCGGGAGGGCCCCTTCGAGCAGTACTTC,CASRQREGPFEQYF,TRBD2,TRBV19,TRBJ2-7,once
TGTGCCAGCTCACCCCAGGGGTCCAATCAGCCCCAGCATTTT,CASSPQGSNQPQHF,.,TRBV18,TRBJ1-5,.
TGTGCCAGCAGGCACCGACAGGCCCCACAAGAGACCCAGTACTTC,CASRHRQAPQETQYF,.,TRBV6-1,TRBJ2-5,.
TGTGCCAGCAGCTTAGACGGGAGGATCTACAATGAGCAGTTCTTC,CASSLDGRIYNEQFF,TRBD2,TRBV7-8,TRBJ2-1,few
TGTGCCAGCAGCTTTATAGCGGGGGGGACAGATACGCAGTATTTT,CASSFIAGGTDTQYF,TRBD2,TRBV7-6,TRBJ2-3,many
TGTGCCAGCAGCGGACAGGGGGCCGGCGGGGAGCTGTTTTTT,CASSGQGAGGELFF,TRBD1,TRBV11-3,TRBJ2-2,.
TGTGCCAGCAGTTCGACAGGCTCCTATGGCTACACCTTC,CASSSTGSYGYTF,.,TRBV6-5,TRBJ1-2,.
TGTGCCAGCAGTTACAGAACGGCTAACTATGGCTACACCTTC,CASSYRTANYGYTF,.,TRBV6-5,TRBJ1-2,.
TGTGCCAGCTCTCCAGGGGACACCTACGAGCAGTACTTC,CASSPGDTYEQYF,.,TRBV18,TRBJ2-7,.
TGTGCCAGCAGCTTATCCGTAAACACTGAAGCTTTCTTT,CASSLSVNTEAFF,.,TRBV7-2,TRBJ1-1,.
TGTGCCAGCAGCCCTCAGGGGAGGGGGAATGAAAAACTGTTTTTT,CASSPQGRGNEKLFF,.,TRBV9,TRBJ1-4,few
TGTGCCAGCTCACCACCGCCTCCCGGAGGTACCCAGTACTTC,CASSPPPPGGTQYF,.,TRBV18,TRBJ2-5,.
TGTGCCAGCAGCGTCCAGGGACTAGGGACCGGGGAGCTGTTTTTT,CASSVQGLGTGELFF,TRBD2,TRBV9,TRBJ2-2,.
TGTGCCAGCAGCTTAGGACAGTATGGAAACACCATATATTTT,CASSLGQYGNTIYF,.,TRBV7-8,TRBJ1-3,once
TGTGCCAGCTCACCACGCGGGGGTGTGACAGATACGCAGTATTTT,CASSPRGGVTDTQYF,TRBD2,TRBV18,TRBJ2-3,once
TGTGCCAGCTCACCAACAGGGACCCAGAACACTGAAGCTTTCTTT,CASSPTGTQNTEAFF,.,TRBV18,TRBJ1-1,few
TGTGCCAGCAGCCAGCAGGGGGCTGGTGAAAAACTGTTTTTT,CASSQQGAGEKLFF,TRBD1,TRBV14,TRBJ1-4,.
TGTGCCAGCTCACCGGGACTAGCGTCTGGCGGGGAGCTGTTTTTT,CASSPGLASGGELFF,TRBD2,TRBV18,TRBJ2-2,.
TGTAGCGTTGATCCGGACTTCCAAGAGACCCAGTACTTC,CSVDPDFQETQYF,.,TRBV29-1,TRBJ2-5,.
TGTGCCAGCAGCGAACCCCGACTAGCGGGAACGGCCGGGCACGAGCAGTACTTC,CASSEPRLAGTAGHEQYF,TRBD2,TRBV7-9,TRBJ2-7,.
TGCGCCAGCAGCTTGGGGGCTAGCGGGGGCACAGATACGCAGTATTTT,CASSLGASGGTDTQYF,TRBD2,TRBV5-1,TRBJ2-3,.
TGTGCCAGCAGCTTAAACGGGGGGTCCGGGGAGCTGTTTTTT,CASSLNGGSGELFF,TRBD2,TRBV7-3,TRBJ2-2,.